Following are 3 T cell receptor beta chains from one sample sequenced in a study of cytomegalovirus exposure and HLA in healthy donors. With 60 Vbeta and 13 Jbeta primers, the PCR was carried out. Libraries were prepared by immunoSEQ multiplex PCR; TCRdb keeps only in-frame clonotypes and omits some of them. Its clone listing holds tens of thousands of clones. The specimen sequenced was PBMCs. These receptors all stem from a female donor in good health and CMV-seronegative.

This chain links TRBV18 with TRBJ2-7; D perhaps matches TRBD2 (5 bases). CDR1 and CDR2 (germline): KGHSH, LQKENI. This CDR3 comprises 15 residues. The germline V and J ends were trimmed by 3 bases and 0 bases, with 12 bases remaining between them. The chain's CDR3 is CASSPNLGSSYEQYF. The CDR3 bases are TGTGCCAGCTCACCTAATTTGGGGAGCTCCTACGAGCAGTACTTC.

The chain recombines TRBV2 with TRBJ2-3; the match to TRBD2 covers 8 bases. V was pared by 3 bases and J by 3 bases, with 8 bases of the junction left unmatched. Per the germline V gene, CDR1 is SNHLY and CDR2 is FYNNEI. The CDR3 loop spans 16 amino acids. CDR3 loop: CASSEVLRGVTDTQYF. In DNA, the CDR3 is TGTGCCAGCAGTGAGGTCCTGCGGGGGGTAACAGATACGCAGTATTTT.

This chain connects TRBV4-1 to TRBJ2-2; TRBD1 is a possible D gene (6 bases). Germline lookup yields CDR1 MGHRA and CDR2 YSYEKL. The ends were cut back, 6 bases at V and 1 base at J, with 12 bases in the middle. There are 15 residues in the CDR3. CDR3 in amino acids: CASRPGTWNTGELFF. The CDR3 DNA sequence: TGCGCCAGCAGACCCGGGACATGGAACACCGGGGAGCTGTTTTTT.